The rows below give T cell receptor beta chains drawn from one sample of a study of follicular helper T cells after annual influenza vaccination. Profiling relied on immunoSEQ multiplex PCR, and the TCRdb table lists in-frame clones only, not all of them. The table includes more than 4,000 clones, 83% detected once. The specimen comprised CXCR5+ CD38- circulating T follicular helper cells from blood, sampled 7 days after influenza vaccination. Receptors were obtained from an adult who received the influenza vaccine. CDR3s include the opening cysteine and the closing phenylalanine or tryptophan. The D gene is left open where the match is weak. Expanded clones are given a class, and other clones once, few, many or no size at all.

D,size,J,V,CDR3,DNA
TRBD2,NA,TRBJ2-1,TRBV14,CASSRIAGARNNEQFF,TGTGCCAGCAGCCGTATAGCGGGGGCCCGTAACAATGAGCAGTTCTTC
TRBD1,NA,TRBJ2-5,TRBV9,CASSVATGALQETQYF,TGTGCCAGCAGCGTTGCGACAGGGGCCCTCCAAGAGACCCAGTACTTC
NA,NA,TRBJ2-2,TRBV10-3,CAIGRDPSAPGELFF,TGTGCCATCGGGCGGGACCCCAGTGCTCCCGGGGAGCTGTTTTTT
NA,few,TRBJ2-7,TRBV2,CASSEFGSLGEQYF,TGTGCCAGCAGTGAATTCGGCAGCCTTGGCGAGCAGTACTTC
TRBD1,NA,TRBJ2-7,TRBV9,CASSRGPGQGDEQYF,TGTGCCAGCAGCAGAGGCCCCGGACAGGGGGATGAGCAGTACTTC
NA,few,TRBJ2-3,TRBV25-1,CASTGTDTQYF,TGTGCCAGCACCGGCACAGATACGCAGTATTTT
TRBD1,once,TRBJ2-7,TRBV7-2,CASSLKGGQDSYEQYF,TGTGCCAGCAGCCTGAAGGGGGGACAGGATTCCTACGAGCAGTACTTC
TRBD1,NA,TRBJ1-1,TRBV25-1,CASSAQGPGEAFF,TGTGCCAGCAGTGCACAGGGGCCCGGTGAAGCTTTCTTT
NA,NA,TRBJ2-7,TRBV4-2,CASSQGRQDPYEQYF,TGTGCCAGCAGCCAGGGACGACAGGACCCCTACGAGCAGTACTTC
NA,NA,TRBJ1-2,TRBV7-2,CASSPTVYGYTF,TGTGCCAGCAGCCCGACGGTATATGGCTACACCTTC
TRBD2,once,TRBJ2-2,TRBV10-3,CAISHNPSGTSGANTGELFF,TGTGCCATCAGCCACAATCCCTCCGGGACTAGCGGGGCGAACACCGGGGAGCTGTTTTTT
TRBD2,NA,TRBJ2-5,TRBV7-2,CASSAQAGGQETQYF,TGTGCCAGCAGCGCCCAAGCGGGGGGGCAAGAGACCCAGTACTTC
TRBD2,few,TRBJ2-7,TRBV7-2,CASSTGLAGDYEQYF,TGTGCCAGCAGCACCGGACTAGCGGGGGACTACGAGCAGTACTTC
NA,NA,TRBJ2-3,TRBV5-4,CASSDTKGGDTQYF,TGTGCCAGCAGCGATACCAAAGGAGGGGATACGCAGTATTTT
TRBD2,NA,TRBJ2-7,TRBV7-6,CASSRRTISGTYEQYF,TGTGCCAGCAGCCGACGAACAATAAGCGGGACCTACGAGCAGTACTTC
NA,NA,TRBJ1-2,TRBV4-1,CASSQDRGAWGGYTF,TGCGCCAGCAGCCAAGATAGGGGCGCGTGGGGTGGCTACACCTTC
TRBD1,NA,TRBJ2-7,TRBV29-1,CSVGLRGQGEQYF,TGCAGCGTTGGGCTCAGGGGGCAAGGCGAGCAGTACTTC
TRBD2,NA,TRBJ2-2,TRBV29-1,CSVGGGPRTGELFF,TGCAGCGTTGGCGGGGGGCCGCGCACCGGGGAGCTGTTTTTT
NA,NA,TRBJ1-2,TRBV14,CASSPRNRGGYGYTF,TGTGCCAGCAGCCCACGAAATAGGGGGGGTTATGGCTACACCTTC
NA,NA,TRBJ2-2,TRBV29-1,CSVEDGRNTGELFF,TGCAGCGTTGAAGATGGCAGGAACACCGGGGAGCTGTTTTTT